This T cell receptor beta chain was retrieved from a study of cytomegalovirus exposure and HLA in healthy donors. Study overall: A data release that came early held tens of millions of unique TCRs from HLA-typed donors.

As for this clone: Its target is unknown.

General observations from the study: A likely sequencing artifact accounted for one observed cluster of highly shared sequence variants.

Both 60 Vbeta primers and 13 Jbeta primers went into the PCR. The protocol was immunoSEQ multiplex PCR, while the TCRdb copy is restricted to in-frame clones and leaves out a portion. The table includes some 180,000 clones, approximately 82% detected once. The CDR3 has 15 residues. CDR1 and CDR2 from the germline V gene are SGHRS and YFSETQ. The ends were cut back, 4 bases at V and 9 bases at J, with 20 bases in the middle. Material for sequencing was PBMCs. The J gene is TRBJ2-1, the V gene TRBV5-1; D ambiguous. The clonotype originates from a middle-aged man in good health and CMV-seropositive. The DNA of the CDR3 is TGCGCCAGCAGCCCCGGAGTCAGTGGCCACGGTGAGCAGTTCTTC. Amino acid sequence: CASSPGVSGHGEQFF.